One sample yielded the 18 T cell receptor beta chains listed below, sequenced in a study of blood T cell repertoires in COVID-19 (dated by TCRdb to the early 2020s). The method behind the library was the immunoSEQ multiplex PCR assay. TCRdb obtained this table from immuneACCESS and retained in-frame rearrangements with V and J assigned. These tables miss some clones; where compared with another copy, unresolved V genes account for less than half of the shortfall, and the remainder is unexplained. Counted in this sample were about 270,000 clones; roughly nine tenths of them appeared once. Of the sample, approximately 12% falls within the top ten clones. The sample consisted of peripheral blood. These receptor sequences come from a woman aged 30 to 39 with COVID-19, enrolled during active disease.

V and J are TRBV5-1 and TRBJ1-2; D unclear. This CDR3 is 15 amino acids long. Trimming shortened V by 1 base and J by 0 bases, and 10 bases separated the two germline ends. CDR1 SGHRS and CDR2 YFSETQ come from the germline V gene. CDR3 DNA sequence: TGCGCCAGCAGCTTGACAGCTCCTACTAACTATGGCTACACCTTC. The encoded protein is CASSLTAPTNYGYTF.

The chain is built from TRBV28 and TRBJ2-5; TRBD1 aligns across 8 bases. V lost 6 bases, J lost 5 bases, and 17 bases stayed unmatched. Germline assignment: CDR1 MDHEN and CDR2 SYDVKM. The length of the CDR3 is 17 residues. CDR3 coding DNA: TGTGCCAGCAGCCCCAACCGTCGGACAGGGATCATGGAGACCCAGTACTTC. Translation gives CASSPNRRTGIMETQYF.

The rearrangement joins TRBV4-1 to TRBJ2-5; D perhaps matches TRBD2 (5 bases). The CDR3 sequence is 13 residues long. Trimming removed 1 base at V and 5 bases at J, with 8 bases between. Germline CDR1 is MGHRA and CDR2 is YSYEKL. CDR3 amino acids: CASSQGLAETQYF. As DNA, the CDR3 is TGCGCCAGCAGCCAAGGTCTAGCCGAGACCCAGTACTTC.

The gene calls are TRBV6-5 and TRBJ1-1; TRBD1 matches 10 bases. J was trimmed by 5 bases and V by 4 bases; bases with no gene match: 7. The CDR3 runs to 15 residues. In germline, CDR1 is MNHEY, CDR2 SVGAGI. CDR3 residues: CASSLTGGAGTEAFF. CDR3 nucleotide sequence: TGTGCCAGCAGTTTGACAGGGGGCGCGGGGACTGAAGCTTTCTTT.

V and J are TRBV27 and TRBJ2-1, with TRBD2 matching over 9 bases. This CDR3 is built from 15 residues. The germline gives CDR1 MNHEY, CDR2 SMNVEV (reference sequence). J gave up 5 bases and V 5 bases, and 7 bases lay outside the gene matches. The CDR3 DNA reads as TGTGCCAGCAGTCCCCAGCTAGCGGGAAACAATGAGCAGTTCTTC. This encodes CASSPQLAGNNEQFF.

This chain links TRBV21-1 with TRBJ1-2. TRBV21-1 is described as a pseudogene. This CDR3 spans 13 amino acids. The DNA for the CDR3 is TGTGCCAGCATAACAAGGCGGAACTATGGCTACACCTTC. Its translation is CASITRRNYGYTF.

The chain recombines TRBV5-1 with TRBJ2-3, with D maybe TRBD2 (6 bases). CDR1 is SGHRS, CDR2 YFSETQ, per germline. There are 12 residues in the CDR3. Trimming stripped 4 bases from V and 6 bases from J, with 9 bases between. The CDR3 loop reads CASSLGLDTQYF. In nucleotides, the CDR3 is TGCGCCAGCAGCCTGGGACTCGATACGCAGTATTTT.

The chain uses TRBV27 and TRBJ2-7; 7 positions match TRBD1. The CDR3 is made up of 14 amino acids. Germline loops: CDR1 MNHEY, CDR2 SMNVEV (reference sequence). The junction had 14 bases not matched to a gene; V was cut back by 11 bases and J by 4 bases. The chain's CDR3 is CAARRQGSLYEQYF. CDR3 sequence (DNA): TGTGCCGCTAGAAGACAGGGAAGTTTGTACGAGCAGTACTTC.

The CDR3 reads CASSMMASTGVNSPLHF. DNA of the CDR3: TGCGCCAGCAGCATGATGGCTTCTACAGGGGTGAATTCACCCCTCCACTTT. The chain employs TRBV5-1 and TRBJ1-6; 7 bases map to TRBD1. CDR1 and CDR2 (germline): SGHRS, YFSETQ. Unmatched junction bases numbered 14, after V lost 4 bases and J lost 7 bases. CDR3 size: 17 residues.

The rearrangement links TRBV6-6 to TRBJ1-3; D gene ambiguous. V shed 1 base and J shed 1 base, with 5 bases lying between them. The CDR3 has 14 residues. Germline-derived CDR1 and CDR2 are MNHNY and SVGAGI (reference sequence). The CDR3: CASSYYNSGNTIYF. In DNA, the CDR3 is TGTGCCAGCAGTTACTACAATTCTGGAAACACCATATATTTT.

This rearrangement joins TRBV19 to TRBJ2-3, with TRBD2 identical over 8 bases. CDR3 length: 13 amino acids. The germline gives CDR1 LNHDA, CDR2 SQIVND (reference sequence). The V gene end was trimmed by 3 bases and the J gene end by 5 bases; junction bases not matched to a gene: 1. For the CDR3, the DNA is TGTGCCAGTAGTATGGCGGGGGGAGATACGCAGTATTTT. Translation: CASSMAGGDTQYF. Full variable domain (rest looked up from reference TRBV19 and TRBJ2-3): DGGITQSPKYLFRKEGQNVTLSCEQNLNHDAMYWYRQDPGQGLRLIYYSQIVNDFQKGDIAEGYSVSREKKESFPLTVTSAQKNPTAFYLCASSMAGGDTQYFGPGTRLTVL.

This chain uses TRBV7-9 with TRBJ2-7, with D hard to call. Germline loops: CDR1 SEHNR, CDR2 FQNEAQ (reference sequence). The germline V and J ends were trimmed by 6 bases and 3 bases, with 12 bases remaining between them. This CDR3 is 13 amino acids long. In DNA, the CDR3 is TGTGCCAGCAGTCAGGTTGTAAACTACGAGCAGTACTTC. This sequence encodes CASSQVVNYEQYF.

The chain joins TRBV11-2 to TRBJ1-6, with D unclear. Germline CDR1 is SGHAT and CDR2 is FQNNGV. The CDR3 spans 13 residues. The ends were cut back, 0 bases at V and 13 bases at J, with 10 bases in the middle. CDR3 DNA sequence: TGTGCCAGCAGCTTAGATCTAACTGGTCCCCTCCACTTT. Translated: CASSLDLTGPLHF.

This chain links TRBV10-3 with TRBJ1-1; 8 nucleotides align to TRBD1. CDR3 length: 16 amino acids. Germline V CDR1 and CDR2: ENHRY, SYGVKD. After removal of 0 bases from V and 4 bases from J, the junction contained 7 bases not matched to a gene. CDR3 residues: CAISESGQGRGTEAFF. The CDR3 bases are TGTGCCATCAGTGAGTCAGGACAGGGTAGGGGCACTGAAGCTTTCTTT.

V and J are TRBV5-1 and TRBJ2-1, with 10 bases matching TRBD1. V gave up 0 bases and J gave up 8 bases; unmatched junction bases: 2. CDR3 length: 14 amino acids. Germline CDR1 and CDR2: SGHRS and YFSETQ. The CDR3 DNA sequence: TGCGCCAGCAGCTTGGTTGGGACAGGGGATGAGCAGTTCTTC. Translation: CASSLVGTGDEQFF.

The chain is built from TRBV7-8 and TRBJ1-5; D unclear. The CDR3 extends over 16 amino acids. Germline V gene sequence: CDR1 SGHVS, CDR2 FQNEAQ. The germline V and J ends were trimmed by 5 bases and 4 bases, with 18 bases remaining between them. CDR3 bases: TGTGCCAGCAGCCCTACGGGAGGGCAAGATAATCAGCCCCAGCATTTT. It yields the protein CASSPTGGQDNQPQHF. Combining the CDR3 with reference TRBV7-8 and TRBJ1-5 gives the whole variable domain GAGVSQSPRYKVAKRGQDVALRCDPISGHVSLFWYQQALGQGPEFLTYFQNEAQLDKSGLPSDRFFAERPEGSVSTLKIQRTQQEDSAVYLCASSPTGGQDNQPQHFGDGTRLSIL.

Here the CDR3 DNA reads TGTGCCAGCAGCTCCCCGGACAGATATTCCTACGAGCAGTACTTC. Protein: CASSSPDRYSYEQYF. This rearrangement joins TRBV7-9 to TRBJ2-7; tentatively, D is TRBD1 (6 bases). The CDR3 is made up of 15 amino acids. Looked up from germline, CDR1 is SEHNR and CDR2 is FQNEAQ (reference sequence). Trimming took off 4 bases at V and 1 base at J, with 14 bases between the two ends. Complete variable domain (other parts from reference TRBV7-9 and TRBJ2-7): DTGVSQNPRHKITKRGQNVTFRCDPISEHNRLYWYRQTLGQGPEFLTYFQNEAQLEKSRLLSDRFSAERPKGSFSTLEIQRTEQGDSAMYLCASSSPDRYSYEQYFGPGTRLTVT.

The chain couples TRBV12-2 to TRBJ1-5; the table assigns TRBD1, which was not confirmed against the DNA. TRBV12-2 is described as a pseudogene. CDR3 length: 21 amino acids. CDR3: CASRLRYRQGSAWKFDQPQHF. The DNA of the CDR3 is TGTGCAAGTCGCTTGCGGTATCGACAGGGTTCGGCTTGGAAATTTGATCAGCCCCAGCATTTT.